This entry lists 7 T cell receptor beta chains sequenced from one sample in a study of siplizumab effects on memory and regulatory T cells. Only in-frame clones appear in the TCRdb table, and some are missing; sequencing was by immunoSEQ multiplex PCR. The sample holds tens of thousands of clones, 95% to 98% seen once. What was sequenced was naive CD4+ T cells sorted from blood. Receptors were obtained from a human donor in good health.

The CDR3 DNA reads as TGTGCCAGCAGAGCCGGGACGTCGGCTTTCTTT. Translating it yields CASRAGTSAFF. The chain couples TRBV6-1 to TRBJ1-1; D is possibly TRBD1 (5 bases). The V end was cut by 6 bases, the J end by 11 bases, with 13 bases between. Germline V gene lookup returns CDR1 MNHNS and CDR2 SASEGT. CDR3 size: 11 residues.

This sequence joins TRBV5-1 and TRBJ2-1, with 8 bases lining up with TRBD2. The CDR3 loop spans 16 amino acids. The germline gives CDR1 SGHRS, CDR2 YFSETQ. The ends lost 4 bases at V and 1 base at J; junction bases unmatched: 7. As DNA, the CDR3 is TGCGCCAGCAGCCTAGGACTAGCCCAGTCCTACAATGAGCAGTTCTTC. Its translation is CASSLGLAQSYNEQFF.

This CDR3 is CAWSAGQGLEKLFF. CDR3 coding DNA: TGTGCCTGGAGTGCGGGACAGGGCCTTGAAAAACTGTTTTTT. The rearrangement links TRBV30 to TRBJ1-4, with 9 bases aligning to TRBD1. This CDR3 spans 14 amino acids. Germline assignment: CDR1 GTSNPN and CDR2 SVGIG (reference sequence). V was clipped by 1 base and J by 7 bases; unmatched bases: 4.

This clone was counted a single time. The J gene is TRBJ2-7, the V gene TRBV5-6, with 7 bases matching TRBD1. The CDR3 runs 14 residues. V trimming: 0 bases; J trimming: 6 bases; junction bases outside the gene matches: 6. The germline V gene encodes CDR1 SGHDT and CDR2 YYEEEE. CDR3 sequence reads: CASSLGTGNSEQYF. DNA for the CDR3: TGTGCCAGCAGCTTGGGGACAGGCAATTCCGAGCAGTACTTC.

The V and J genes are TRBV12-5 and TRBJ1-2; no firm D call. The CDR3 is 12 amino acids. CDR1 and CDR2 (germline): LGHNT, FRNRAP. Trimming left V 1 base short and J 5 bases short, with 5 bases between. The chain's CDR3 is CASGLGGYGYTF. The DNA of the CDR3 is TGTGCTAGTGGTTTGGGGGGTTATGGCTACACCTTC.

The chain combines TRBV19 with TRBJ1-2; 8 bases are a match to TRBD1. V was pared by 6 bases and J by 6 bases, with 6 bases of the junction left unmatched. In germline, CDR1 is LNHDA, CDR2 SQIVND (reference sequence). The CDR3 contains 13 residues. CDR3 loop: CASRRQGFDGYTF. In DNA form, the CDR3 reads TGTGCCAGTAGGCGACAGGGGTTCGATGGCTACACCTTC.

CDR3 DNA: TGTGCAACAGGCCCCAAAAACATTCAGTACTTC. This codes for CATGPKNIQYF. V and J are TRBV12-5 and TRBJ2-4; a possible D gene is TRBD1 (5 bases). Germline CDR1 is LGHNT and CDR2 is FRNRAP. The CDR3 is made up of 11 amino acids. Looking up the rest from reference TRBV12-5 and TRBJ2-4 gives the full variable domain: DARVTQTPRHKVTEMGQEVTMRCQPILGHNTVFWYRQTMMQGLELLAYFRNRAPLDDSGMPKDRFSAEMPDATLATLKIQPSEPRDSAVYFCATGPKNIQYFGAGTRLSVL.